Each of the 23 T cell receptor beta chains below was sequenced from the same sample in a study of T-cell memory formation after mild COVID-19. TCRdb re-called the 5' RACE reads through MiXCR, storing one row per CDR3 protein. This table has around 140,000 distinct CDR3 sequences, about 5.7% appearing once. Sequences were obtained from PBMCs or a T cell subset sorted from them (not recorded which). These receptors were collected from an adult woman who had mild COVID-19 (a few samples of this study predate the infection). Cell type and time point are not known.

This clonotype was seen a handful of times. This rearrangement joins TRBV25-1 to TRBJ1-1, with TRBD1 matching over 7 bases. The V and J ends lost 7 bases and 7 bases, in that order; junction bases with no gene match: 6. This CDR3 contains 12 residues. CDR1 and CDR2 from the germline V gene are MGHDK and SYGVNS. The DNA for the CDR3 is TGTGCCAGCACCGGGACAGCCTTTGAAGCTTTCTTT. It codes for CASTGTAFEAFF.

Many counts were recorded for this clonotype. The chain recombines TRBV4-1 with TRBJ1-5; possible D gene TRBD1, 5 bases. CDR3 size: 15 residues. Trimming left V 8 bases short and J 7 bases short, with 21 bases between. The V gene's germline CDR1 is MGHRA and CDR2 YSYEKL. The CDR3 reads CASAKEGSLRQPQHF. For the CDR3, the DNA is TGCGCCAGCGCTAAGGAGGGGTCCCTGCGGCAGCCCCAGCATTTT.

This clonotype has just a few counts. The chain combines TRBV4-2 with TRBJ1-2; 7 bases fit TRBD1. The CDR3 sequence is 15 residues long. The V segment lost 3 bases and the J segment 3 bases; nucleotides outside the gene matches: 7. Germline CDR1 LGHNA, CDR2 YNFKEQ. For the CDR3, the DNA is TGTGCCAGCAGCCACTGGGGGACAGAGGACTATGGCTACACCTTC. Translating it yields CASSHWGTEDYGYTF.

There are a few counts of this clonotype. For the CDR3, the DNA is TGCGCCAGCAGCTTGAGGGACTCTAACACTGAAGCTTTCTTT. Residues: CASSLRDSNTEAFF. The chain carries TRBV5-1 and TRBJ1-1; tentative D call: TRBD1 (5 bases). This CDR3 region has 14 residues. V was clipped by 1 base and J by 2 bases, with 9 bases between them. CDR1 is SGHRS and CDR2 is YFSETQ in the germline V gene.

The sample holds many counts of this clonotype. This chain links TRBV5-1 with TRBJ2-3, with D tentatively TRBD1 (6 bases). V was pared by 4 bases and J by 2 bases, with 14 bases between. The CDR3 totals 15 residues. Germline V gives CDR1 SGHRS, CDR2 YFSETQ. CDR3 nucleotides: TGCGCCAGCAGCCTCCACGGGACACCCACAGATACGCAGTATTTT. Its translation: CASSLHGTPTDTQYF.

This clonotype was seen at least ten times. CDR3 in DNA: TGCGCCAGCAGCTTAAATCTGGGACAGGGGAACACTGAAGCTTTCTTT. This gives the protein CASSLNLGQGNTEAFF. This chain joins TRBV5-1 and TRBJ1-1; TRBD1 matches at 9 bases. Germline values: CDR1 SGHRS, CDR2 YFSETQ. The CDR3 contains 16 residues. Trimming took 2 bases from V and 1 from J; bases not matched to a gene: 6.

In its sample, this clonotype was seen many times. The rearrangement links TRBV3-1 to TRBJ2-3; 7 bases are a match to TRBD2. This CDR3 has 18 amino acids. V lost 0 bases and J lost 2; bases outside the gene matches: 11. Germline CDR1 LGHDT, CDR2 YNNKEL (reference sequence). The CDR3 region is CASSQDLGGGGATDTQYF. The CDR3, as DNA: TGTGCCAGCAGCCAAGATTTAGGTGGCGGGGGTGCCACAGATACGCAGTATTTT.

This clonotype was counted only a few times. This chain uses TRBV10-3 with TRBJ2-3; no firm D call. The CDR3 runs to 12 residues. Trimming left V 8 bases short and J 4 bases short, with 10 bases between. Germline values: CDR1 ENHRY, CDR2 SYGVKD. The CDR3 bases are TGTGCCATCTCGGGTATTTCAGATACGCAGTATTTT. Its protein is CAISGISDTQYF.

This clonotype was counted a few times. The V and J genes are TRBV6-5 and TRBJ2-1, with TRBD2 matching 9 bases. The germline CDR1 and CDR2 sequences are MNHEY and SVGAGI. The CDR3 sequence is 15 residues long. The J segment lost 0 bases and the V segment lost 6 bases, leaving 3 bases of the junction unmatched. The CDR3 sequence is CASRRSGSSYNEQFF. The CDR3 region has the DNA TGTGCCAGCAGACGTAGCGGGAGCTCCTACAATGAGCAGTTCTTC.

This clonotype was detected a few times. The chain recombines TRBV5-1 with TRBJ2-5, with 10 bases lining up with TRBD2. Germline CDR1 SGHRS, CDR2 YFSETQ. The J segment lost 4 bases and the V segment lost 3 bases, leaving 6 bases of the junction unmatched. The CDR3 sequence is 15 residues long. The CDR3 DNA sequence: TGCGCCAGCAGCTCAAGCGGGAGGGTATCAGAGACCCAGTACTTC. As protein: CASSSSGRVSETQYF.

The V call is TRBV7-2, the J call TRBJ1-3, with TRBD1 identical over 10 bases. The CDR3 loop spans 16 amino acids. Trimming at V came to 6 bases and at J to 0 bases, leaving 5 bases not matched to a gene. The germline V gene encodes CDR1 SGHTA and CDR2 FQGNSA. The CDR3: CASRRGQGFSGNTIYF. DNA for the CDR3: TGTGCCAGCAGGCGGGGACAGGGGTTCTCTGGAAACACCATATATTTT.

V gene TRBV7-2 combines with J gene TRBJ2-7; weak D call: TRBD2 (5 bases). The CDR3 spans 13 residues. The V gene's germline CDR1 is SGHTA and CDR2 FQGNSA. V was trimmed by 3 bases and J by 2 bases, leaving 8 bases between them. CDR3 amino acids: CASSFPGTYEQYF. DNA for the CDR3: TGTGCCAGCAGCTTTCCCGGGACCTACGAGCAGTACTTC.

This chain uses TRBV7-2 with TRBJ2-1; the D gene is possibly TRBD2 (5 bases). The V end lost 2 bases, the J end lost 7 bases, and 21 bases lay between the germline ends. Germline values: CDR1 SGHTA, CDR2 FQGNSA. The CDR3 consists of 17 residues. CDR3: CASSLISSGFGNNEQFF. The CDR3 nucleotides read TGTGCCAGCAGCTTAATCTCTTCGGGTTTCGGGAATAATGAGCAGTTCTTC. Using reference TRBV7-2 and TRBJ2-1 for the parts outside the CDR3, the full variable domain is GAGVSQSPSNKVTEKGKDVELRCDPISGHTALYWYRQSLGQGLEFLIYFQGNSAPDKSGLPSDRFSAERTGGSVSTLTIQRTQQEDSAVYLCASSLISSGFGNNEQFFGPGTRLTVL.

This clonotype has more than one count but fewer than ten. The chain's CDR3 is CASSEAGVSLYEQYF. CDR3 nucleotide sequence: TGTGCCAGCAGCGAGGCGGGAGTGTCCCTCTACGAGCAGTACTTC. The chain has TRBV11-3 and TRBJ2-7, with TRBD2 matching over 7 bases. Unmatched junction bases numbered 10, after V lost 5 bases and J lost 3 bases. The CDR3 loop spans 15 amino acids. CDR1 SGHNT and CDR2 YENEEA come from the germline V gene.

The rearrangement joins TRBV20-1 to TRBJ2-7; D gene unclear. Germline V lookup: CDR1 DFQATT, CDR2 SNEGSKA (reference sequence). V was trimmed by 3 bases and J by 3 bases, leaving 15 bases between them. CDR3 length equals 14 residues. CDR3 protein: CSARKQADFYEQYF. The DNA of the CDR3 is TGCAGTGCTAGGAAGCAGGCCGATTTCTACGAGCAGTACTTC.

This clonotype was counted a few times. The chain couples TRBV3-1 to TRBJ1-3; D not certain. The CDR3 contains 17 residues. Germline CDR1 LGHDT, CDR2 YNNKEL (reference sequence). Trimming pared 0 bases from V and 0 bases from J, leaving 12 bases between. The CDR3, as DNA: TGTGCCAGCAGCCAAGAAGTGAACAGACCCTCTGGAAACACCATATATTTT. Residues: CASSQEVNRPSGNTIYF.

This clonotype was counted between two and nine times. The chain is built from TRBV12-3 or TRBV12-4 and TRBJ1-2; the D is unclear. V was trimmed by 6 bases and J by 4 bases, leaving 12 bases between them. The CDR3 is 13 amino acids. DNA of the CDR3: TGTGCCAGCAGCCGAACAACACCCTATGGCTACACCTTC. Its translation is CASSRTTPYGYTF.

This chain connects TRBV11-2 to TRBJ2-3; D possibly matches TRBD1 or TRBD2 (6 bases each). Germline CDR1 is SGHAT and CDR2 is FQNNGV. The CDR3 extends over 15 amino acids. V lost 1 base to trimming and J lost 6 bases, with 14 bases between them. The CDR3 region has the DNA TGTGCCAGCAGCTTAGGGTCCGGGGGCCCCGATACGCAGTATTTT. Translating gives CASSLGSGGPDTQYF.

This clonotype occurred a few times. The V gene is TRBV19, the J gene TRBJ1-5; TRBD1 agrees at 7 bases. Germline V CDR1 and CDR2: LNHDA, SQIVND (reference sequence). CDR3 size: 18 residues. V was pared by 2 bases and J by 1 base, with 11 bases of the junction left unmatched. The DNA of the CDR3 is TGTGCCAGTAGTATATCCCTCTCCAGGGGGTCAAGCAATCAGCCCCAGCATTTT. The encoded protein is CASSISLSRGSSNQPQHF.

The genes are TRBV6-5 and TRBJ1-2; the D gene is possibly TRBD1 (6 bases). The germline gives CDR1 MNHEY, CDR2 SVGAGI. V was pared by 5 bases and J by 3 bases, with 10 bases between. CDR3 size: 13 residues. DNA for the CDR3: TGTGCCAGCAGTCAGACAGGCTACTATGGCTACACCTTC. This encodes CASSQTGYYGYTF.

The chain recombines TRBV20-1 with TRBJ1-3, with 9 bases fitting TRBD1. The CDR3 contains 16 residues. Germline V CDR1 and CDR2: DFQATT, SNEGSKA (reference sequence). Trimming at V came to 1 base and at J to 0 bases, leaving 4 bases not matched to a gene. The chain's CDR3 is CSARVGQGTSGNTIYF. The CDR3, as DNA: TGCAGTGCTAGAGTTGGACAGGGGACCTCTGGAAACACCATATATTTT.

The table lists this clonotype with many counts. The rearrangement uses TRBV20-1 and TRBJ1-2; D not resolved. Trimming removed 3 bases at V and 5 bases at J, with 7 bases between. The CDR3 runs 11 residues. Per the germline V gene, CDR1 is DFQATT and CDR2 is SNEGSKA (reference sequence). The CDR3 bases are TGCAGTGCTAGGCAGACTTATGGCTACACCTTC. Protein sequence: CSARQTYGYTF.

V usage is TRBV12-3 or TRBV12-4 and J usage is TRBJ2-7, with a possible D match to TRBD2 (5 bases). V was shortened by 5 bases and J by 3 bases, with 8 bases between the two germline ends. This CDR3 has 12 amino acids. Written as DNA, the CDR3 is TGTGCCAGCAGTCAACGGGGCTACGAGCAGTACTTC. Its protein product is CASSQRGYEQYF.